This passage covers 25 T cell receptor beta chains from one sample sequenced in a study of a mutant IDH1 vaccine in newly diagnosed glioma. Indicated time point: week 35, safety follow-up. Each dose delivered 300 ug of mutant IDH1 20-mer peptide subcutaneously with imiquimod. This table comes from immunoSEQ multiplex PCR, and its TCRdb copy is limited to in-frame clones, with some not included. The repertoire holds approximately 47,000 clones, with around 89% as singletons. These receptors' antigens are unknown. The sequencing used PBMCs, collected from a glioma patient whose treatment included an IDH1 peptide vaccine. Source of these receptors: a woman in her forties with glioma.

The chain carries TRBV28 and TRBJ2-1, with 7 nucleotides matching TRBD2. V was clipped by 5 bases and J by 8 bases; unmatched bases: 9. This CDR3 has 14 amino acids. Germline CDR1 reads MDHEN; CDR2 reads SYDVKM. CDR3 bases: TGTGCCAGCAGTACCACGCGGGAGTTGGATGAGCAGTTCTTC. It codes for CASSTTRELDEQFF. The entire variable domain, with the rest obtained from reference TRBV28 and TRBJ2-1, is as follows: DVKVTQSSRYLVKRTGEKVFLECVQDMDHENMFWYRQDPGLGLRLIYFSYDVKMKEKGDIPEGYSVSREKKERFSLILESASTNQTSMYLCASSTTRELDEQFFGPGTRLTVL.

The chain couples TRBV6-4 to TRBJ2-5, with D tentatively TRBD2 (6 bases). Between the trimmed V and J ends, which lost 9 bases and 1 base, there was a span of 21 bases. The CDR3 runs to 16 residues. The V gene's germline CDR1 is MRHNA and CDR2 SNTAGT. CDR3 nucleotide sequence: TGTGCCAGTGGAGGGCTCCCTAGATATACCCAAGAGACCCAGTACTTC. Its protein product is CASGGLPRYTQETQYF.

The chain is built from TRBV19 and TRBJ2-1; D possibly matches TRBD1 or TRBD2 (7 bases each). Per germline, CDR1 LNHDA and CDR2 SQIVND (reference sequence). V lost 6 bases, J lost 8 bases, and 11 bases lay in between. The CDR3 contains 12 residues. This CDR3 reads CASRGGGDEQFF. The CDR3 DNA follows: TGTGCCAGTAGGGGAGGGGGCGATGAGCAGTTCTTC.

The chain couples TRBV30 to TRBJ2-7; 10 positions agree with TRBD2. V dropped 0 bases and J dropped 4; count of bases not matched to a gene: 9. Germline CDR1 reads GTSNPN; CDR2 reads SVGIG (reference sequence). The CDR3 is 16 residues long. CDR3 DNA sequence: TGTGCCTGGAGTGTATCTAGCGGGAGTATTTGGTACGAGCAGTACTTC. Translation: CAWSVSSGSIWYEQYF.

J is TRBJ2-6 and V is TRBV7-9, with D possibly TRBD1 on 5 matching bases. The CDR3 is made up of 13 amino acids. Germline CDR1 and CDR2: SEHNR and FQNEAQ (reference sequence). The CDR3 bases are TGTGCTGGGGCACCCTCTGGGGCCAACGTCCTGACTTTC. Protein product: CAGAPSGANVLTF.

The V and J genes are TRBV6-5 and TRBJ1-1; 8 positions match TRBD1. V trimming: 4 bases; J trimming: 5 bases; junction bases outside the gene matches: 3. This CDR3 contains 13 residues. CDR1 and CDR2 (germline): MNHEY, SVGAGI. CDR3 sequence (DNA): TGTGCCAGCAGTTGGAACAGGGGGACTGAAGCTTTCTTT. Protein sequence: CASSWNRGTEAFF.

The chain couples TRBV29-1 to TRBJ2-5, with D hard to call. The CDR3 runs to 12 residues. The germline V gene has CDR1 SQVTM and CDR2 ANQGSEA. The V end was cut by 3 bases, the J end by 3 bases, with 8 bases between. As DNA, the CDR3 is TGCAGCGTTGATTTTCAGGAAGAGACCCAGTACTTC. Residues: CSVDFQEETQYF.

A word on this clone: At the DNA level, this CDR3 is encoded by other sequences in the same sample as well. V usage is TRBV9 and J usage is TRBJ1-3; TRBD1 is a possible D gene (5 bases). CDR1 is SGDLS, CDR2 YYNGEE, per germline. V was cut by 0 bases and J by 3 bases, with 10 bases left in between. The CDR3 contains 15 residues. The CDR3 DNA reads TGTGCCAGCAGCGTAGAAGGGGCTTATGGAAACACCATATATTTT. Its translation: CASSVEGAYGNTIYF. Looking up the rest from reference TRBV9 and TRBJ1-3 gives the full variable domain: DSGVTQTPKHLITATGQRVTLRCSPRSGDLSVYWYQQSLDQGLQFLIQYYNGEERAKGNILERFSAQQFPDLHSELNLSSLELGDSALYFCASSVEGAYGNTIYFGEGSWLTVV.

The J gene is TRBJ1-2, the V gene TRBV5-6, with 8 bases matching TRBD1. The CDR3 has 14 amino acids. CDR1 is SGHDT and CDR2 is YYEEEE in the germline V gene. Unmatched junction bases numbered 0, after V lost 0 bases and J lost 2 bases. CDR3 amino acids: CASSLGQGNYGYTF. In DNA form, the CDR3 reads TGTGCCAGCAGCTTGGGACAGGGGAACTATGGCTACACCTTC.

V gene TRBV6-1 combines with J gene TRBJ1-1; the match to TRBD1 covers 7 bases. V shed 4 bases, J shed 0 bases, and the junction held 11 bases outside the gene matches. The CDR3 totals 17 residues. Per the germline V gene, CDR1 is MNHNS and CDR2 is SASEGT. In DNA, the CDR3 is TGTGCCAGCAGTGGACCGGGACAGCGATTCATGAACACTGAAGCTTTCTTT. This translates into CASSGPGQRFMNTEAFF.

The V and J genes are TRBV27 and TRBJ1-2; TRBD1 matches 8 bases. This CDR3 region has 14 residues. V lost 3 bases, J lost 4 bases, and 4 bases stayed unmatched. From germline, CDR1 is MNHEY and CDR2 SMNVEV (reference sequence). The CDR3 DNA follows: TGTGCCAGCAGTTTCGCAGGACAGGGCTATGGCTACACCTTC. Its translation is CASSFAGQGYGYTF.

The CDR3 loop is CASRKTGGEEYGYTF. The CDR3, as DNA: TGTGCCAGTAGGAAGACAGGGGGGGAAGAGTATGGCTACACCTTC. This chain links TRBV19 with TRBJ1-2; 9 nucleotides align to TRBD1. The CDR3 is 15 amino acids. Trimming cost V 6 bases and J 5 bases; bases outside gene matches: 10. Germline CDR1 and CDR2: LNHDA and SQIVND (reference sequence).

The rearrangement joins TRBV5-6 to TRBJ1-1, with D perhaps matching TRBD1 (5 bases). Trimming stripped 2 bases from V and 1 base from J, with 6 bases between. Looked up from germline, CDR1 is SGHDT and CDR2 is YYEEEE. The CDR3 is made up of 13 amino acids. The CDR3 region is CASSFGQNTEAFF. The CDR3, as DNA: TGTGCCAGCAGCTTTGGACAGAACACTGAAGCTTTCTTT.

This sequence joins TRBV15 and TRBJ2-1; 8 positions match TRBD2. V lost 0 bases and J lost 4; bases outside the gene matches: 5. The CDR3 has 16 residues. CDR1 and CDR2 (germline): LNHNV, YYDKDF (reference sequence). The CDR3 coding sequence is TGTGCCACCAGCAGAGATAGAGCGGGGGCATACAATGAGCAGTTCTTC. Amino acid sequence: CATSRDRAGAYNEQFF.

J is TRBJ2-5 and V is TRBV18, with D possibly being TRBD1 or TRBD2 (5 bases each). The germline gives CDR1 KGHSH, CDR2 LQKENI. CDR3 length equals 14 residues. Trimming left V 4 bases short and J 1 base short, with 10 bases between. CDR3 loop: CASSRGNVQETQYF. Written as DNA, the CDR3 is TGTGCCAGCTCACGGGGGAACGTCCAAGAGACCCAGTACTTC.

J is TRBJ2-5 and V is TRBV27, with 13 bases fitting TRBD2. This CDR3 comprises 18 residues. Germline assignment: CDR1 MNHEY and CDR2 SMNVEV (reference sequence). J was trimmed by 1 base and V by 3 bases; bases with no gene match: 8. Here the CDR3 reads CASSFGLAGVGAQETQYF. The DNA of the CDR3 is TGTGCCAGCAGTTTCGGACTAGCGGGAGTTGGAGCCCAAGAGACCCAGTACTTC.

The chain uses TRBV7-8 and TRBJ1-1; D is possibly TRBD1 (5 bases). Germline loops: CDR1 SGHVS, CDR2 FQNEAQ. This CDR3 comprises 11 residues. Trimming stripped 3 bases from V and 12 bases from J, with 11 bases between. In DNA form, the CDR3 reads TGTGCCAGCAGCTTGGGGGGGGTACCTTTCTTT. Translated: CASSLGGVPFF.

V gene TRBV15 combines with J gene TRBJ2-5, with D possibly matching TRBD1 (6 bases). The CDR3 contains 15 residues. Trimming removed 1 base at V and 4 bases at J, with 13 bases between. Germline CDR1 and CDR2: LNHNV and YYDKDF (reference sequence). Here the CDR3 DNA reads TGTGCCACCAGCAGAGGTCTACAGGGAGCAGAGACCCAGTACTTC. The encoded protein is CATSRGLQGAETQYF. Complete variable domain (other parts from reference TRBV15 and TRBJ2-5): DAMVIQNPRYQVTQFGKPVTLSCSQTLNHNVMYWYQQKSSQAPKLLFHYYDKDFNNEADTPDNFQSRRPNTSFCFLDIRSPGLGDTAMYLCATSRGLQGAETQYFGPGTRLLVL.

CDR3 DNA sequence: TGTGCCAGCAGTTTAGGGACATCTAACACTGAAGCTTTCTTT. The encoded protein is CASSLGTSNTEAFF. The V and J genes are TRBV27 and TRBJ1-1, with D maybe TRBD1 (6 bases). CDR1 and CDR2 from the germline V gene are MNHEY and SMNVEV (reference sequence). This CDR3 has 14 residues. The V end lost 2 bases, the J end lost 2 bases, and 9 bases lay between the germline ends.

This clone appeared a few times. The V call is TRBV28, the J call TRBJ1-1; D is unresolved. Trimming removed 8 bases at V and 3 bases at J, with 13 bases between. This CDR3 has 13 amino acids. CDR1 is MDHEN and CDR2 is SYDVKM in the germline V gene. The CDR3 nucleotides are TGTGCCAGCCGGTGGCAGGTTCACACTGAAGCTTTCTTT. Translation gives CASRWQVHTEAFF.

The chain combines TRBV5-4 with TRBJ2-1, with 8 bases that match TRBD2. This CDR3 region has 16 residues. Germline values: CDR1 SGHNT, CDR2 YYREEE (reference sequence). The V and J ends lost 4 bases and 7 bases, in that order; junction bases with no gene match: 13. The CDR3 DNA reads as TGTGCCAGCAGCCCGGGGAGCGGGGGCCCTATTAATGAGCAGTTCTTC. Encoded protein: CASSPGSGGPINEQFF.

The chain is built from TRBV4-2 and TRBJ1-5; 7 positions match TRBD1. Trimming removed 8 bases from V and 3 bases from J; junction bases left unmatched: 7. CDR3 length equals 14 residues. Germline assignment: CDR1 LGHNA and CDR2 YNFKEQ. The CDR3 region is CASGLTGTNQPQHF. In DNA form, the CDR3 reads TGTGCCAGCGGGTTGACAGGGACCAATCAGCCCCAGCATTTT.

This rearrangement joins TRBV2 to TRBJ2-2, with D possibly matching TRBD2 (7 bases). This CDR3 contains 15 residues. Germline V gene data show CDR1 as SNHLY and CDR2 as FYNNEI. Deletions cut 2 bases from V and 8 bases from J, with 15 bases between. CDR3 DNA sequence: TGTGCCAGCAGTGAAAGTAGAGGGGGGGTTGGGGAGCTGTTTTTT. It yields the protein CASSESRGGVGELFF.

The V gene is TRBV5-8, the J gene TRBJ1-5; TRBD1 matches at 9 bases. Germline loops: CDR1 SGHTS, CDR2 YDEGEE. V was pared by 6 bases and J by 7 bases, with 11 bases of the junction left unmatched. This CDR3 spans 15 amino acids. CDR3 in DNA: TGTGCCAGCAACGACAGGGGGTATAGCGGGCAGCCCCAGCATTTT. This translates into CASNDRGYSGQPQHF.

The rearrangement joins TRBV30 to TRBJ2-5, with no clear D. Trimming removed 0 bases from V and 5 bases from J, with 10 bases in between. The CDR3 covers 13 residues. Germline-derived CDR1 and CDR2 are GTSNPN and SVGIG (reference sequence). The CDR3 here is CAWSVRPSETQYF. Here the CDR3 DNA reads TGTGCCTGGAGTGTACGGCCGTCTGAGACCCAGTACTTC.